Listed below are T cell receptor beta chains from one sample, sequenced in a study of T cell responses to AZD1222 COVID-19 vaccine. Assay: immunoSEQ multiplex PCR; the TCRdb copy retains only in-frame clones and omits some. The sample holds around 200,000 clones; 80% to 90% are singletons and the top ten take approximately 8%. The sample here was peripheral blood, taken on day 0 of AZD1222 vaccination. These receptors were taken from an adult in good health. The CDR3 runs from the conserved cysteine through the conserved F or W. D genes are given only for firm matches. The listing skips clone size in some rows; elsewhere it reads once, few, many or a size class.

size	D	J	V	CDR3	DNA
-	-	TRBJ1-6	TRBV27	CASSYGTVHNSPLHF	TGTGCCAGCAGTTACGGGACCGTACATAATTCACCCCTCCACTTT
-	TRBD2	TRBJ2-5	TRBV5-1	CASRWLAGGGETQYF	TGCGCCAGCAGGTGGCTAGCGGGGGGAGGAGAGACCCAGTACTTC
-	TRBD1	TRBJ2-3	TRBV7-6	CASSLDRGSTDTQYF	TGTGCCAGCAGCTTAGACAGGGGAAGCACAGATACGCAGTATTTT
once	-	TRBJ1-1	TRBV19	CASSMWQGMNTEAFF	TGTGCCAGTAGTATGTGGCAGGGGATGAACACTGAAGCTTTCTTT
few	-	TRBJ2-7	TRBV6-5	CASSPSWGRYEQYF	TGTGCCAGCAGTCCAAGCTGGGGCCGCTACGAGCAGTACTTC
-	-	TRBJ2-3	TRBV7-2	CASSFKFRGSDTQYF	TGTGCCAGCAGCTTTAAATTTCGGGGCTCAGATACGCAGTATTTT
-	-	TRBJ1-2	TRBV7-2	CASSLEEYGYTF	TGTGCCAGCAGCCTAGAGGAGTATGGCTACACCTTC
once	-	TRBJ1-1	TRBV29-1	CSARPGTEAFF	TGCAGCGCCCGACCGGGGACTGAAGCTTTCTTT
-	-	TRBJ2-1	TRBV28	CASRGGYYNEQFF	TGTGCCAGCAGAGGAGGGTACTACAATGAGCAGTTCTTC
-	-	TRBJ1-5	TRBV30	CAWSEGGDQPQHF	TGTGCCTGGAGTGAAGGCGGAGATCAGCCCCAGCATTTT
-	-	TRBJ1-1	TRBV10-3	CAISAGALNTEAFF	TGTGCCATCAGTGCTGGCGCCCTGAACACTGAAGCTTTCTTT
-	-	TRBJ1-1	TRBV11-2	CASTPGGLQAEAFF	TGTGCCAGCACTCCGGGGGGCCTCCAGGCTGAAGCTTTCTTT
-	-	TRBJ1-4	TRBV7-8	CASSFGVTGEKLFF	TGTGCCAGCAGCTTTGGGGTGACGGGTGAAAAACTGTTTTTT
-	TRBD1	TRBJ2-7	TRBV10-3	CAIGQGDYEQYF	TGTGCCATCGGACAGGGGGACTACGAGCAGTACTTC
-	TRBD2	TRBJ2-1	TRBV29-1	CSVSSSGTSGGGEQFF	TGCAGCGTCTCCTCTTCCGGGACTAGCGGGGGGGGTGAGCAGTTCTTC
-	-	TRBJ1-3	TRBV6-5	CASSYSTGSGNTIYF	TGTGCCAGCAGTTACTCGACAGGCTCTGGAAACACCATATATTTT
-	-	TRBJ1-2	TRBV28	CASSFPVTQGNGYTF	TGTGCCAGCAGTTTCCCCGTTACACAGGGAAATGGCTACACCTTC
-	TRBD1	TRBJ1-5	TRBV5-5	CASSLAPDRNQPQHF	TGTGCCAGCAGCTTGGCCCCGGACAGGAATCAGCCCCAGCATTTT
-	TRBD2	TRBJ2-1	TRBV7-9	CASSISGGALDEQFF	TGTGCCAGCAGCATTAGCGGGGGGGCCCTTGATGAGCAGTTCTTC
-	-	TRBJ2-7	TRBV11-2	CASSLQGGARTYEQYF	TGTGCCAGCAGCTTGCAGGGTGGGGCTCGGACCTACGAGCAGTACTTC
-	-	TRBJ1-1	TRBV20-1	CSASIRGREAFF	TGCAGTGCTAGTATCCGTGGGCGGGAAGCTTTCTTT
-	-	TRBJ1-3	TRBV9	CASSDRGNTIYF	TGTGCCAGCAGCGACCGTGGAAACACCATATATTTT
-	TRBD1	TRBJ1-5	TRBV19	CASNSPTGTLQPQHF	TGTGCCAGTAATTCTCCGACAGGGACTCTTCAGCCCCAGCATTTT
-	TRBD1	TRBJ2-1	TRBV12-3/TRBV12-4	CASSSRQGYEQFF	TGTGCCAGCAGTTCCCGACAGGGCTATGAGCAGTTCTTC
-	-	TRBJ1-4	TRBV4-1	CASSLDRDTPNEKLFF	TGCGCCAGCAGCCTAGACCGGGACACCCCTAATGAAAAACTGTTTTTT
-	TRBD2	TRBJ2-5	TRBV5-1	CASTGVGTSPPKETQYF	TGCGCCAGCACGGGGGTTGGGACTAGTCCCCCAAAAGAGACCCAGTACTTC
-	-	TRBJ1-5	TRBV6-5	CAGGDGIGQPQHF	TGTGCGGGGGGTGACGGGATTGGGCAGCCCCAGCATTTT
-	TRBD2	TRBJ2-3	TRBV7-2	CASSLGRGRFTDTQYF	TGTGCCAGCAGCTTAGGGCGGGGGAGGTTCACAGATACGCAGTATTTT
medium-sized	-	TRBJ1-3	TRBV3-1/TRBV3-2	CASSRGGIGNTIYF	TGTGCCAGCAGCCGGGGCGGGATTGGAAACACCATATATTTT
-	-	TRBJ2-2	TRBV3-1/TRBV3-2	CATRSPNTGELFF	TGTGCCACCCGTTCGCCGAACACCGGGGAGCTGTTTTTT
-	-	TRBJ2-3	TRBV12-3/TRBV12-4	CASSLEGAQYF	TGTGCCAGCAGTTTAGAGGGGGCGCAGTATTTT
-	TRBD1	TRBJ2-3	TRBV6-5	CASRDRFTQYF	TGTGCCAGCAGGGACAGGTTTACGCAGTATTTT
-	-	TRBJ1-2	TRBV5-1	CASSSPEGLLGYTF	TGCGCCAGCAGCAGCCCCGAGGGTCTTCTTGGCTACACCTTC
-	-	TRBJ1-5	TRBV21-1	CASGYGGVPQHF	TGTGCCAGCGGATACGGAGGGGTGCCCCAGCATTTT
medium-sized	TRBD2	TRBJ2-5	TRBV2	CASPGGGGLQETQYF	TGTGCCTCCCCCGGCGGGGGGGGGTTACAAGAGACCCAGTACTTC